The 5 T cell receptor beta chains in this list originate from one sample, sequenced in a study of blood T cell repertoires in COVID-19. Here immunoSEQ multiplex PCR was the method, and the copy in TCRdb shows in-frame clones only, minus some. The table includes about 220,000 clones, nearly 90% detected once. Source material: PBMCs or T cells enriched from blood (not recorded which). The source is a man aged 25 to 45 who had been exposed to COVID-19.

The V call is TRBV10-3, the J call TRBJ1-2; TRBD1 might be the D (5 bases). This CDR3 region has 14 residues. Germline CDR1 is ENHRY and CDR2 is SYGVKD. V gave up 9 bases and J gave up 6 bases, with 20 bases separating them. CDR3: CAIESADSPNGYTF. Written as DNA, the CDR3 is TGTGCCATTGAATCGGCAGACAGCCCGAATGGCTACACCTTC.

The J gene is TRBJ1-1, the V gene TRBV7-2; D unresolved. V was cut by 1 base and J by 4 bases, with 4 bases left in between. This CDR3 region has 12 residues. Germline-derived CDR1 and CDR2 are SGHTA and FQGNSA. The CDR3 DNA sequence: TGTGCCAGCAGCTTAGGGAGCACTGAAGCTTTCTTT. The encoded protein is CASSLGSTEAFF.

This rearrangement joins TRBV6-5 to TRBJ2-7, with 7 positions matching TRBD2. Germline values: CDR1 MNHEY, CDR2 SVGAGI. After removal of 5 bases from V and 0 bases from J, the junction contained 7 bases not matched to a gene. This CDR3 region has 15 residues. The CDR3 here is CASSLSGVPSYEQYF. The CDR3 region has the DNA TGTGCCAGCAGTCTCAGCGGGGTCCCCTCCTACGAGCAGTACTTC.

The V and J genes are TRBV11-2 and TRBJ2-1, with 7 positions matching TRBD1. Trimming removed 1 base from V and 1 base from J; junction bases left unmatched: 1. CDR3 length: 15 amino acids. Per germline, CDR1 SGHAT and CDR2 FQNNGV. The DNA of the CDR3 is TGTGCCAGCAGCTTAGGCAGGGGGTCCTACAATGAGCAGTTCTTC. Amino acids: CASSLGRGSYNEQFF.

CDR3 bases: TGTGCCAGCAGCCAGACTAGGACCCTCCGGGGAGCTTTCTTT. This translates into CASSQTRTLRGAFF. The chain carries TRBV6-5 and TRBJ1-1; D not resolved. CDR3 size: 14 residues. CDR1 MNHEY and CDR2 SVGAGI come from the germline V gene. V lost 6 bases, J lost 10 bases, and 21 bases lay in between.